This TCR beta chain was found in a study of cytomegalovirus exposure and HLA in healthy donors. Study-wide context: About 85 million unique TCRs from HLA-typed donors were held in an early release of data.

As for this clone: Antigen specificity is unknown.

Donors had nominal health at sampling but likely had unrecorded immune exposures. PCR involved 60 Vbeta and 13 Jbeta primers. The assay was immunoSEQ multiplex PCR, and TCRdb's table has in-frame clones only and misses some. The sample includes approximately 180,000 clones, around nine tenths of them seen just once. The V and J ends lost 5 bases and 8 bases respectively, with 15 bases between them. There are 13 residues in the CDR3. In germline, CDR1 is SGHVS, CDR2 FQNEAQ. General observations from the study: CMV serostatus stood as the only immune exposure information on hand.

V and J are TRBV7-8 and TRBJ1-2, with D hard to call. This TCR was sampled from a woman between 18 and 29 years old in good health and CMV-seronegative. The sequencing input was PBMCs. CDR3 region: CASSLLGFQGYTF. In DNA form, the CDR3 reads TGTGCCAGCAGCCTACTGGGCTTTCAAGGCTACACCTTC. Complete variable domain (other parts from reference TRBV7-8 and TRBJ1-2): GAGVSQSPRYKVAKRGQDVALRCDPISGHVSLFWYQQALGQGPEFLTYFQNEAQLDKSGLPSDRFFAERPEGSVSTLKIQRTQQEDSAVYLCASSLLGFQGYTFGSGTRLTVV.